This T cell receptor beta chain stems from a study of T cell responses to AZD1222 COVID-19 vaccine. Method: immunoSEQ multiplex PCR; TCRdb's copy keeps in-frame clones and lacks some. Of roughly 150,000 clones listed, roughly 92% are singletons. V lost 4 bases to trimming and J lost 2 bases, with 18 bases between them. The CDR3 has 16 residues. The V gene's germline CDR1 is SGHKS and CDR2 YYEKEE (reference sequence). Study-wide points: Donors, mostly white British, included more females; clonal diversity was possibly underestimated.

For this clone: No antigen is known for it.

The source is an adult in good health. The chain combines TRBV5-5 with TRBJ1-2, with a tentative D call TRBD1 (6 bases). Sequences were derived from peripheral blood, sampled on day 0 of AZD1222 vaccination. CDR3 sequence reads: CASSPWARTGNYGYTF. CDR3 sequence (DNA): TGTGCCAGCAGCCCATGGGCGCGAACAGGGAACTATGGCTACACCTTC.